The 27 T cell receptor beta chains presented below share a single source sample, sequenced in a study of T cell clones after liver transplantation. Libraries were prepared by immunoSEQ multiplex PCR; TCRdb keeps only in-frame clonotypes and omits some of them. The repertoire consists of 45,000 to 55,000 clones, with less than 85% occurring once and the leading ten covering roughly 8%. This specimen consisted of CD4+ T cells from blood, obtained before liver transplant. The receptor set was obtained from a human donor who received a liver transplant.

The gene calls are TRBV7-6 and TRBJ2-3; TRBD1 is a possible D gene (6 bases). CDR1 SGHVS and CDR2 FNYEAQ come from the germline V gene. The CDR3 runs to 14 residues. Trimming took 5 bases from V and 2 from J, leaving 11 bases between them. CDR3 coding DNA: TGTGCCAGCAGCCTAGGACAGCCCACAGATACGCAGTATTTT. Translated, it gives CASSLGQPTDTQYF. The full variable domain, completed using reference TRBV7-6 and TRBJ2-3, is GAGVSQSPRYKVTKRGQDVALRCDPISGHVSLYWYRQALGQGPEFLTYFNYEAQQDKSGLPNDRFSAERPEGSISTLTIQRTEQRDSAMYRCASSLGQPTDTQYFGPGTRLTVL.

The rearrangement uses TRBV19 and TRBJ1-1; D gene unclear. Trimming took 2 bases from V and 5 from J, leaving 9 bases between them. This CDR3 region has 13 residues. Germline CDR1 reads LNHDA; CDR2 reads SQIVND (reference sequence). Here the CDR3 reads CASSIQRETEAFF. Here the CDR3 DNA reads TGTGCCAGTAGTATACAGAGGGAGACTGAAGCTTTCTTT.

In DNA, the CDR3 is TGCAGTGCTAGTGGATTGACCGGCTACACCTTC. Protein product: CSASGLTGYTF. This rearrangement joins TRBV20-1 to TRBJ1-2, with unresolved D. There are 11 residues in the CDR3. V was clipped by 3 bases and J by 8 bases, with 10 bases between them. Per germline, CDR1 DFQATT and CDR2 SNEGSKA (reference sequence).

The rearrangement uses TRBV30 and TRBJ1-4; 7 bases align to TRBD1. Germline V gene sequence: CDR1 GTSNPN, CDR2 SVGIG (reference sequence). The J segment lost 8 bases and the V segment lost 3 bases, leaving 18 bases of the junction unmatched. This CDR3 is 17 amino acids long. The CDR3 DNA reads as TGTGCCTGGAGCGCAACCGGGACAGAGGGTATTTGGGAAAAACTGTTTTTT. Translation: CAWSATGTEGIWEKLFF. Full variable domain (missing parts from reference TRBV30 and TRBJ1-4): SQTIHQWPATLVQPVGSPLSLECTVEGTSNPNLYWYRQAAGRGLQLLFYSVGIGQISSEVPQNLSASRPQDRQFILSSKKLLLSDSGFYLCAWSATGTEGIWEKLFFGSGTQLSVL.

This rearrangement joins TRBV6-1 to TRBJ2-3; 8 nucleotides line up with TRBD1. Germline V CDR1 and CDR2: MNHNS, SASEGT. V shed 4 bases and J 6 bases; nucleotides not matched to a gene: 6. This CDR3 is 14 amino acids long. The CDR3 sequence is CASSGDRWQDTQYF. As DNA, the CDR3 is TGTGCCAGCAGTGGGGACAGGTGGCAGGATACGCAGTATTTT.

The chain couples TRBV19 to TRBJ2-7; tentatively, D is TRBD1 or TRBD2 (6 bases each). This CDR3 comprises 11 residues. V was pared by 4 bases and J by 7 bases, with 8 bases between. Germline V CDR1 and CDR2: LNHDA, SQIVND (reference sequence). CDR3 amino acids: CASSKGGEQYF. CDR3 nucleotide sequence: TGTGCCAGTAGTAAGGGGGGAGAGCAGTACTTC.

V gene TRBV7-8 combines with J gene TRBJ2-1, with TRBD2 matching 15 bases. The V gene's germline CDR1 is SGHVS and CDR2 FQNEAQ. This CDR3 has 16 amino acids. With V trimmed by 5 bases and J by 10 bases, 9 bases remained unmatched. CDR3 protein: CASSNRTSGRGREQFF. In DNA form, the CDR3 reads TGTGCCAGCAGCAACCGGACTAGCGGGAGGGGGAGGGAGCAGTTCTTC.

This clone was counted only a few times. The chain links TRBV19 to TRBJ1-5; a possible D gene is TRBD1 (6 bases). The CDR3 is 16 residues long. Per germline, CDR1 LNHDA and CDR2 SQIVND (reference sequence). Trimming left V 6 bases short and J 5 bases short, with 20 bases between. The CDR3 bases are TGTGCCAGTAGAAATAGAGGGGGTTGGGGGGATCAGCCCCAGCATTTT. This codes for CASRNRGGWGDQPQHF.

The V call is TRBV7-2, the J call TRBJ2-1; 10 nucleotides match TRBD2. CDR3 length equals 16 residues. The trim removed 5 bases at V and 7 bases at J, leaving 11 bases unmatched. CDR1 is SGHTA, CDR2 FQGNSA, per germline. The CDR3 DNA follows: TGTGCCAGCAGCCGAGCCAGCGGGGGGGCAAGAAATGAGCAGTTCTTC. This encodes CASSRASGGARNEQFF.

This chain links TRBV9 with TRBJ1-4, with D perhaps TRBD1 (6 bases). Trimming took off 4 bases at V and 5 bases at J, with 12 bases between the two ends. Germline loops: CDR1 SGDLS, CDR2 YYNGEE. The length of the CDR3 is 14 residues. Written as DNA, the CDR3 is TGTGCCAGCAGCTCTGGGAGGGGGAATGAAAAACTGTTTTTT. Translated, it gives CASSSGRGNEKLFF.

CDR3 sequence: CASSSQGSYNEQFF. The CDR3 DNA sequence: TGTGCCAGCAGTTCGCAGGGCTCCTACAATGAGCAGTTCTTC. The genes are TRBV27 and TRBJ2-1, with D possibly matching TRBD1 (5 bases). The CDR3 runs 14 residues. CDR1 MNHEY and CDR2 SMNVEV come from the germline V gene (reference sequence). Trimming shortened V by 4 bases and J by 0 bases, and 7 bases separated the two germline ends.

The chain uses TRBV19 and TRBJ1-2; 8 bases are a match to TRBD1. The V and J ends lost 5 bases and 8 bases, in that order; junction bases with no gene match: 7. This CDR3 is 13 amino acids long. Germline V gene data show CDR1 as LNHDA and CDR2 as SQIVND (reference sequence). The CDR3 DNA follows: TGTGCCAGTAGTCCTTCGGACAGGGAGGGCTACACCTTC. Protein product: CASSPSDREGYTF. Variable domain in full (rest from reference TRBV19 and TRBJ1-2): DGGITQSPKYLFRKEGQNVTLSCEQNLNHDAMYWYRQDPGQGLRLIYYSQIVNDFQKGDIAEGYSVSREKKESFPLTVTSAQKNPTAFYLCASSPSDREGYTFGSGTRLTVV.

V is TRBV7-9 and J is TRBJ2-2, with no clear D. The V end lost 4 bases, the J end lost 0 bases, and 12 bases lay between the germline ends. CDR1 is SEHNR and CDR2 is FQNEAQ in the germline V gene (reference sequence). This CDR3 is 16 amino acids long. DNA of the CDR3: TGTGCCAGCAGCTCGGAGCCAGAGACGAACACCGGGGAGCTGTTTTTT. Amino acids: CASSSEPETNTGELFF.

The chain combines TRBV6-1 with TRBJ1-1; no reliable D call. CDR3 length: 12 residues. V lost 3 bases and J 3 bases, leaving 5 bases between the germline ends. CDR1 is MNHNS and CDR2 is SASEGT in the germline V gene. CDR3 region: CASSDGDTEAFF. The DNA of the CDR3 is TGTGCCAGCAGTGATGGGGACACTGAAGCTTTCTTT.

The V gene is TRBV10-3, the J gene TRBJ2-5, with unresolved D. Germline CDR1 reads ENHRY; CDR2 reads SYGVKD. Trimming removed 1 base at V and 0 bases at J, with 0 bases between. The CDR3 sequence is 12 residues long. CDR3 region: CAISEYQETQYF. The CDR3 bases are TGTGCCATCAGTGAGTACCAAGAGACCCAGTACTTC.

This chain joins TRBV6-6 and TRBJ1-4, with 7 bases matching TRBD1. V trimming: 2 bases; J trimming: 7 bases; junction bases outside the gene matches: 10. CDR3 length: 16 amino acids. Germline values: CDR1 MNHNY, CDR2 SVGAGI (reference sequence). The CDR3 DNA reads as TGTGCCAGCAGTTACACCGGGACAGCTGCATTTGAAAAACTGTTTTTT. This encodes CASSYTGTAAFEKLFF.

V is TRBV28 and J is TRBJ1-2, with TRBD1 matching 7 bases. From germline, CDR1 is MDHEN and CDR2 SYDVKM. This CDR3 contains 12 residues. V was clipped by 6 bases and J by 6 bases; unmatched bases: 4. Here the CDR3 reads CASSKQGHGYTF. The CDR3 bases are TGTGCCAGCAGCAAACAGGGGCATGGCTACACCTTC.

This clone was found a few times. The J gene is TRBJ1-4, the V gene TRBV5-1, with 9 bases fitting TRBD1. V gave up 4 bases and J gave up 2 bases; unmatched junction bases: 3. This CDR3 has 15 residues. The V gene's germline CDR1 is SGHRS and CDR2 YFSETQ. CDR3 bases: TGCGCCAGCAGCGGGACAGGGTCCACTAATGAAAAACTGTTTTTT. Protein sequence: CASSGTGSTNEKLFF.

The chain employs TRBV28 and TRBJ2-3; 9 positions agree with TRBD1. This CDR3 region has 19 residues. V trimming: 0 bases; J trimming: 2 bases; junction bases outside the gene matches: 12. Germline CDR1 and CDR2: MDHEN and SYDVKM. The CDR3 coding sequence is TGTGCCAGCAGTTTATGGGCCGGACAGGGGCCCGATACCACAGATACGCAGTATTTT. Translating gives CASSLWAGQGPDTTDTQYF.

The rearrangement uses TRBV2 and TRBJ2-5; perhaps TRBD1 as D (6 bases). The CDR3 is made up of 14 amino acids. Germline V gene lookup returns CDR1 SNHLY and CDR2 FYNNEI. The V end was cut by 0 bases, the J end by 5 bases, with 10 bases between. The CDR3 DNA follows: TGTGCCAGCAGTGAAGCGCTAGGGGGTGAGACCCAGTACTTC. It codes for CASSEALGGETQYF.

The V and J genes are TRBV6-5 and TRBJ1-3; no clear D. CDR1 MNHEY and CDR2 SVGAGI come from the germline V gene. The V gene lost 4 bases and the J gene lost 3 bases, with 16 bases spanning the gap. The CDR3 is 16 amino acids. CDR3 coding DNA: TGTGCCAGCAGTTCCTATACTATGGCTGGTGGAAACACCATATATTTT. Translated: CASSSYTMAGGNTIYF.

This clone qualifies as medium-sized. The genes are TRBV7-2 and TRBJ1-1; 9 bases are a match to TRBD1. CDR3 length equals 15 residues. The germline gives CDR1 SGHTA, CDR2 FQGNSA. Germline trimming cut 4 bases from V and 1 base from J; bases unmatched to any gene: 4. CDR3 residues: CASSWGQGGNTEAFF. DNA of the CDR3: TGTGCCAGCAGCTGGGGACAGGGAGGGAACACTGAAGCTTTCTTT.

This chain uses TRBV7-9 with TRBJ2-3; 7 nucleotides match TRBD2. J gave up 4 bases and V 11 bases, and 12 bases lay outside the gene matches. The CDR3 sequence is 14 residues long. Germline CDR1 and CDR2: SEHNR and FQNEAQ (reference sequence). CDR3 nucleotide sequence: TGTGCCGCCCGCGGGGGTATGAGCCCAGATACGCAGTATTTT. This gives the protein CAARGGMSPDTQYF. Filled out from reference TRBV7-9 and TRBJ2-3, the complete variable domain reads DTGVSQNPRHKITKRGQNVTFRCDPISEHNRLYWYRQTLGQGPEFLTYFQNEAQLEKSRLLSDRFSAERPKGSFSTLEIQRTEQGDSAMYLCAARGGMSPDTQYFGPGTRLTVL.

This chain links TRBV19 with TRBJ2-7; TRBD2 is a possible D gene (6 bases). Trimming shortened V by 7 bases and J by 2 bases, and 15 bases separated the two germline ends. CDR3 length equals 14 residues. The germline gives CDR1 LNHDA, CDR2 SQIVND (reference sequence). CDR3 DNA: TGTGCCAGTACTCCGGGCCGGGGGACCTACGAGCAGTACTTC. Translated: CASTPGRGTYEQYF. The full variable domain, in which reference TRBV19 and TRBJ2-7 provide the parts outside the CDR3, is DGGITQSPKYLFRKEGQNVTLSCEQNLNHDAMYWYRQDPGQGLRLIYYSQIVNDFQKGDIAEGYSVSREKKESFPLTVTSAQKNPTAFYLCASTPGRGTYEQYFGPGTRLTVT.

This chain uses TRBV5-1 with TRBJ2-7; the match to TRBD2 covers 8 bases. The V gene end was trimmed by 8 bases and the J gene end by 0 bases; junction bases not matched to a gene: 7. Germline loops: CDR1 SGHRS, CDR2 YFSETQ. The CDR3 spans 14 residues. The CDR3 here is CARRLSGSSYEQYF. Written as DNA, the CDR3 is TGCGCCAGAAGGTTGAGCGGGAGCTCCTACGAGCAGTACTTC.

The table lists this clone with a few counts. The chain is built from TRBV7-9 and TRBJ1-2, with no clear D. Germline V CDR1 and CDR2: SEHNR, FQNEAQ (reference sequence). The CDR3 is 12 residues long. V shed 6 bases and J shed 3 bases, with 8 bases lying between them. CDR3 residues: CASSSFYYGYTF. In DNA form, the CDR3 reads TGTGCCAGCAGTTCCTTTTACTATGGCTACACCTTC.

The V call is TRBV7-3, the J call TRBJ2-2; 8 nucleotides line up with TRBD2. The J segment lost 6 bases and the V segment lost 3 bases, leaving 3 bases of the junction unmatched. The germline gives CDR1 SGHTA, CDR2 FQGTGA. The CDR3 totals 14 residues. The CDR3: CASSLGLVAGELFF. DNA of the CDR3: TGTGCCAGCAGCTTGGGACTAGTCGCCGGGGAGCTGTTTTTT.